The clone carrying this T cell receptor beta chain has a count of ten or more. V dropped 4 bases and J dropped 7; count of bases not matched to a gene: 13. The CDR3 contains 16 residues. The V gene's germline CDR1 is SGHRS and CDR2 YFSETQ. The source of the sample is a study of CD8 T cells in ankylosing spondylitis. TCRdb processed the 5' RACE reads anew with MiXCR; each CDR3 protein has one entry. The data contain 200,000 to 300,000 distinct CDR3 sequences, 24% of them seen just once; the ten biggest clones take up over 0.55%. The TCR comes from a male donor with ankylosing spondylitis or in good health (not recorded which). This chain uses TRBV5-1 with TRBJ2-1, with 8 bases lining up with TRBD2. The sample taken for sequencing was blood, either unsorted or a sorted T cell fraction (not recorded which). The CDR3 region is CASSLLADSLRNEQFF. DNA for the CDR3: TGCGCCAGCAGCCTACTAGCGGATAGCCTTCGGAATGAGCAGTTCTTC.